Shown below are 25 T cell receptor beta chains from a single sample sequenced in a study of response to subunit inactivated influenza vaccine. Each CDR3 protein gets one entry after TCRdb re-called the RT-PCR reads with MiXCR. The sample carries over 400,000 distinct CDR3 sequences, roughly 13% recorded once. The source was PBMCs from blood, collected more than 35 days after vaccination. Receptor source: a man aged 50 to 59 who received an inactivated influenza vaccine.

V and J are TRBV24-1 and TRBJ2-7, with D tentatively TRBD2 (5 bases). Per the germline V gene, CDR1 is KGHDR and CDR2 is SFDVKD. V lost 9 bases and J 4 bases, leaving 18 bases between the germline ends. The CDR3 sequence is 14 residues long. The CDR3 DNA reads TGTGCCACCTGTACAAAAGAGAGGGATTACGAGCAGTACTTC. Its translation: CATCTKERDYEQYF.

There are a few counts of this clonotype. CDR3 residues: CASSLQGLAGPQQFF. In DNA form, the CDR3 reads TGTGCCAGCAGTTTACAGGGACTAGCGGGACCTCAGCAGTTCTTC. This chain uses TRBV12-3 or TRBV12-4 with TRBJ2-1; 13 positions match TRBD2. The V segment lost 2 bases and the J segment 11 bases; nucleotides outside the gene matches: 6. This CDR3 spans 15 amino acids.

The chain combines TRBV7-2 with TRBJ2-5, with D perhaps TRBD2 (6 bases). V was pared by 5 bases and J by 5 bases, with 15 bases between. The germline V gene encodes CDR1 SGHTA and CDR2 FQGNSA. The CDR3 extends over 14 amino acids. CDR3 residues: CASSPPPGGETQYF. CDR3 coding DNA: TGTGCCAGCAGCCCCCCGCCCGGAGGGGAGACCCAGTACTTC. The full variable domain, completed using reference TRBV7-2 and TRBJ2-5, is GAGVSQSPSNKVTEKGKDVELRCDPISGHTALYWYRQSLGQGLEFLIYFQGNSAPDKSGLPSDRFSAERTGGSVSTLTIQRTQQEDSAVYLCASSPPPGGETQYFGPGTRLLVL.

This clonotype was seen repeatedly, ten times or more. J is TRBJ2-1 and V is TRBV3-1; no definite D call. Germline V gives CDR1 LGHDT, CDR2 YNNKEL (reference sequence). The V end was cut by 2 bases, the J end by 9 bases, with 8 bases between. The CDR3 spans 12 residues. CDR3 DNA: TGTGCCAGCAGCCAAATTCGTACTGAGCAGTTCTTC. It codes for CASSQIRTEQFF.

The genes are TRBV6-5 and TRBJ1-2; D gene ambiguous. Germline V CDR1 and CDR2: MNHEY, SVGAGI. The CDR3 is 12 amino acids. The V end was cut by 4 bases, the J end by 8 bases, with 11 bases between. The CDR3 bases are TGTGCCAGCAGTTGGCCCCTCGGGGGCTACACCTTC. It specifies CASSWPLGGYTF.

This clonotype was seen more than once but under ten times. The V gene is TRBV29-1, the J gene TRBJ1-1; TRBD1 aligns across 11 bases. Germline V gene sequence: CDR1 SQVTM, CDR2 ANQGSEA. The CDR3 contains 14 residues. CDR3 coding DNA: TGCAGTGCCCGGACAGGGGGCTTGCACACTGAAGCTTTCTTT. This encodes CSARTGGLHTEAFF.

CDR3 in DNA: TGTGCCACCACCCTGGGACAGGGAAAGGGAGAGACCCAGTACTTC. This sequence encodes CATTLGQGKGETQYF. This chain joins TRBV15 and TRBJ2-5; 9 nucleotides agree with TRBD1. CDR1 and CDR2 (germline): LNHNV, YYDKDF (reference sequence). Unmatched junction bases numbered 10, after V lost 7 bases and J lost 4 bases. The CDR3 is 15 residues long.

The CDR3 DNA is TGTGCCAGCAGCCAAGATCTGGATGAGCAGTTCTTC. It is translated as CASSQDLDEQFF. This sequence joins TRBV4-2 and TRBJ2-1; D ambiguous. Germline V CDR1 and CDR2: LGHNA, YNFKEQ. The CDR3 consists of 12 residues. Trimming shortened V by 0 bases and J by 8 bases, and 5 bases separated the two germline ends.

The J gene is TRBJ2-3, the V gene TRBV6-5; 12 bases line up with TRBD1. Germline loops: CDR1 MNHEY, CDR2 SVGAGI. The CDR3 is made up of 16 amino acids. With V trimmed by 0 bases and J by 4 bases, 2 bases remained unmatched. Here the CDR3 reads CASSYSGTGGADTQYF. In DNA, the CDR3 is TGTGCCAGCAGTTACTCCGGGACAGGGGGCGCAGATACGCAGTATTTT.

The V gene is TRBV19, the J gene TRBJ2-5, with 12 bases that match TRBD2. Per germline, CDR1 LNHDA and CDR2 SQIVND (reference sequence). There are 15 residues in the CDR3. V lost 3 bases, J lost 2 bases, and 1 base stayed unmatched. The CDR3 loop is CASSIGLAGQETQYF. DNA for the CDR3: TGTGCCAGTAGTATCGGACTAGCGGGACAAGAGACCCAGTACTTC.

The sample holds a few counts of this clonotype. The chain combines TRBV6-2 or TRBV6-3 with TRBJ2-2; unclear D gene. Germline V lookup: CDR1 MNHEY, CDR2 SVGEGT. The germline V and J ends were trimmed by 6 bases and 13 bases, with 9 bases remaining between them. The CDR3 contains 10 residues. The CDR3 loop reads CASSNGRLFF. The CDR3 DNA follows: TGTGCCAGCAGCAACGGCCGGCTGTTTTTT.

The CDR3 reads CASSQDPWGQNNEQFF. The CDR3 region has the DNA TGCGCCAGCAGCCAAGATCCGTGGGGACAGAACAATGAGCAGTTCTTC. This chain joins TRBV4-3 and TRBJ2-1; TRBD1 aligns across 7 bases. The CDR3 spans 16 residues. CDR1 and CDR2 from the germline V gene are LGHNA and YSLEER. The V segment lost 0 bases and the J segment 5 bases; nucleotides outside the gene matches: 7.

The rearrangement links TRBV7-6 to TRBJ1-3; TRBD1 is a possible D gene (6 bases). Trimming shortened V by 5 bases and J by 3 bases, and 14 bases separated the two germline ends. The germline CDR1 and CDR2 sequences are SGHVS and FNYEAQ. The CDR3 has 15 amino acids. This chain's CDR3 is CASSLGRGSGNTIYF. DNA of the CDR3: TGTGCCAGCAGCCTTGGGAGGGGGAGTGGAAACACCATATATTTT.

This clonotype was picked up a small number of times. This sequence joins TRBV12-3 or TRBV12-4 and TRBJ1-1, with 8 bases aligning to TRBD1. V lost 5 bases, J lost 6 bases, and 8 bases stayed unmatched. There are 14 residues in the CDR3. DNA of the CDR3: TGTGCCAGCAGTCTGGACAGGGTGCGGGCTGAAGCTTTCTTT. It translates to CASSLDRVRAEAFF.

The V and J genes are TRBV2 and TRBJ1-4; 10 positions match TRBD1. CDR1 SNHLY and CDR2 FYNNEI come from the germline V gene. J gave up 8 bases and V 8 bases, and 5 bases lay outside the gene matches. The CDR3 runs to 13 residues. The CDR3, as DNA: TGTGCCAGCTATGGACAGGGGGGGGAAAAACTGTTTTTT. Its protein is CASYGQGGEKLFF. Drawing the rest from reference TRBV2 and TRBJ1-4, the complete variable domain is EPEVTQTPSHQVTQMGQEVILRCVPISNHLYFYWYRQILGQKVEFLVSFYNNEISEKSEIFDDQFSVERPDGSNFTLKIRSTKLEDSAMYFCASYGQGGEKLFFGSGTQLSVL.

This clonotype appeared a few times. The rearrangement joins TRBV7-2 to TRBJ2-3, with 9 bases matching TRBD2. J lost 6 bases, V lost 5 bases, and 15 bases had no gene match. This CDR3 is built from 17 residues. Germline CDR1 and CDR2: SGHTA and FQGNSA. This chain's CDR3 is CASSRPLAGGGGDTQYF. For the CDR3, the DNA is TGTGCCAGCAGCCGACCTCTGGCGGGAGGGGGAGGGGATACGCAGTATTTT.

This clonotype was detected only a few times. The rearrangement uses TRBV4-3 and TRBJ2-1; the D gene could be TRBD1 or TRBD2 (5 bases each). The CDR3 contains 16 residues. Germline-derived CDR1 and CDR2 are LGHNA and YSLEER. The ends were cut back, 1 base at V and 4 bases at J, with 14 bases in the middle. The CDR3 DNA follows: TGCGCCAGCAGCCAAGGATCCGGGGCAAAGTACAATGAGCAGTTCTTC. It encodes CASSQGSGAKYNEQFF.

The table lists this clonotype with many counts. The chain carries TRBV28 and TRBJ2-1; 9 bases match TRBD2. CDR3 length: 16 amino acids. Trimming removed 1 base from V and 9 bases from J; junction bases left unmatched: 10. Germline V gene lookup returns CDR1 MDHEN and CDR2 SYDVKM. This CDR3 reads CASSLLAAGGPSEQFF. The CDR3 region has the DNA TGTGCCAGCAGTTTATTGGCGGCGGGAGGGCCTTCTGAGCAGTTCTTC.

This clonotype showed up just a few times. The chain has TRBV7-9 and TRBJ2-1, with TRBD2 matching over 8 bases. Germline V lookup: CDR1 SEHNR, CDR2 FQNEAQ (reference sequence). After removal of 3 bases from V and 0 bases from J, the junction contained 4 bases not matched to a gene. This CDR3 comprises 16 residues. The CDR3 sequence: CASSFPRGGSYNEQFF. In DNA form, the CDR3 reads TGTGCCAGCAGCTTCCCTCGGGGGGGCTCCTACAATGAGCAGTTCTTC.

This clonotype was picked up a small number of times. The rearrangement uses TRBV30 and TRBJ2-1; D not certain. The ends were cut back, 3 bases at V and 0 bases at J, with 15 bases in the middle. The CDR3 has 16 residues. Per the germline V gene, CDR1 is GTSNPN and CDR2 is SVGIG (reference sequence). The CDR3: CAWSVSGLSSYNEQFF. CDR3 nucleotide sequence: TGTGCCTGGAGCGTAAGTGGGTTAAGCTCCTACAATGAGCAGTTCTTC.

This clonotype was picked up many times. The V call is TRBV7-9, the J call TRBJ2-1; 8 positions match TRBD2. The germline V gene has CDR1 SEHNR and CDR2 FQNEAQ (reference sequence). Unmatched junction bases numbered 14, after V lost 8 bases and J lost 14 bases. CDR3 size: 13 residues. The CDR3 loop reads CASSFSAGDTEFF. The CDR3 DNA is TGTGCCAGCTCTTTCTCAGCGGGAGACACTGAGTTCTTC.

CDR3 region: CASSQDFEGQGAIEQYF. Written as DNA, the CDR3 is TGCGCCAGCAGCCAAGATTTTGAGGGACAGGGGGCCATCGAGCAGTACTTC. The chain recombines TRBV4-3 with TRBJ2-7; 12 nucleotides line up with TRBD1. Trimming took 0 bases from V and 6 from J; bases not matched to a gene: 9. From germline, CDR1 is LGHNA and CDR2 YSLEER. The CDR3 has 17 residues.

This clonotype was seen only a few times. The V and J genes are TRBV24-1 and TRBJ2-2, with D hard to call. Trimming pared 4 bases from V and 2 bases from J, leaving 10 bases between. This CDR3 has 15 amino acids. The germline V gene has CDR1 KGHDR and CDR2 SFDVKD. CDR3 amino acids: CATSDPKKNTGELFF. CDR3 bases: TGTGCCACCAGTGACCCTAAAAAAAACACCGGGGAGCTGTTTTTT.

The chain employs TRBV12-3 or TRBV12-4 and TRBJ2-7; unclear D gene. The CDR3 covers 13 residues. V was trimmed by 11 bases and J by 3 bases, leaving 17 bases between them. The CDR3 coding sequence is TGTGCCGGCTCCAACTTCCCAGTCTACGAGCAGTACTTC. Protein sequence: CAGSNFPVYEQYF.

V is TRBV9 and J is TRBJ2-1; D remains ambiguous. The CDR3 runs 14 residues. Trimming stripped 4 bases from V and 6 bases from J, with 14 bases between. CDR1 and CDR2 from the germline V gene are SGDLS and YYNGEE. CDR3 DNA sequence: TGTGCCAGCAGCCCGCTGGGTCTTTCCAATGAGCAGTTCTTC. Translated, it gives CASSPLGLSNEQFF. The entire variable domain, with the rest obtained from reference TRBV9 and TRBJ2-1, is as follows: DSGVTQTPKHLITATGQRVTLRCSPRSGDLSVYWYQQSLDQGLQFLIQYYNGEERAKGNILERFSAQQFPDLHSELNLSSLELGDSALYFCASSPLGLSNEQFFGPGTRLTVL.